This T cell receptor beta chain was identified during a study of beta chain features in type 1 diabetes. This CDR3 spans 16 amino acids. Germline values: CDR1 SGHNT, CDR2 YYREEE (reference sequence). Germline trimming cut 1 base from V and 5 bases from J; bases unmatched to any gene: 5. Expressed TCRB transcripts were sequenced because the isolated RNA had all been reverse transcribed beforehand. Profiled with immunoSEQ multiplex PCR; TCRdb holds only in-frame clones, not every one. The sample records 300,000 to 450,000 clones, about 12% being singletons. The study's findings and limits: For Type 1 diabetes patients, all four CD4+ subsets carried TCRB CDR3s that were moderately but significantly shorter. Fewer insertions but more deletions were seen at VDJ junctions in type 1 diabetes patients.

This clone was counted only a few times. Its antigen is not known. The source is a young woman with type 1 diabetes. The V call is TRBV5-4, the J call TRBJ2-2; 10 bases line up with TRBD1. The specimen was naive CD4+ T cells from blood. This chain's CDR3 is CASSLRPGQGTGELFF. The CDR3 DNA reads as TGTGCCAGCAGCTTGCGTCCGGGACAGGGGACCGGGGAGCTGTTTTTT.